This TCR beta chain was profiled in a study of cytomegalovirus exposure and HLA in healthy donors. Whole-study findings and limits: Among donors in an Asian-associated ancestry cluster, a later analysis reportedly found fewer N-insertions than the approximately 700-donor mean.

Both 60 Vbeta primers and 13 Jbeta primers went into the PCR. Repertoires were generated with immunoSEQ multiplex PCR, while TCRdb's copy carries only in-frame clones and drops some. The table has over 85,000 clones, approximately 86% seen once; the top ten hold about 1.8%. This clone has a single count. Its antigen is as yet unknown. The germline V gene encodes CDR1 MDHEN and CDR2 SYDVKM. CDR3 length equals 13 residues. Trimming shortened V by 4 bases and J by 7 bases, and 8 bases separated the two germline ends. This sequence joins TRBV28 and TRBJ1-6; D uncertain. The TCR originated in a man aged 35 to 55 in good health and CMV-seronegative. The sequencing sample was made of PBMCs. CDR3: CASSSYSNSPLHF. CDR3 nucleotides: TGTGCCAGCAGTTCCTACAGCAATTCACCCCTCCACTTT.